Below are 9 T cell receptor beta chains sequenced from a single sample in a study (dated by TCRdb to 2016 to 2017). Library construction relied on RT-PCR. The listed sequencing device is Illumina MiSeq. TCRdb passed the public sequencing reads through fastp at Q25 and MiXCR, retaining productive beta sequences. Rows matching on CDR3 protein sequence are summarized as one entry with the most common DNA and genes. In this sample the table shows about 700,000 distinct CDR3 sequences, 11% to 15% of which occur a single time. Roughly 3.9% of the sample rests with the top ten. Sample: memory CD4+ T cells from blood. These receptors originate from a female donor in good health, serving as a healthy control.

The chain links TRBV5-1 to TRBJ1-5, with D perhaps matching TRBD1 (5 bases). CDR1 and CDR2 (germline): SGHRS, YFSETQ. This CDR3 is 15 amino acids long. The germline V and J ends were trimmed by 0 bases and 1 base, with 8 bases remaining between them. The CDR3 protein is CASSLEGMSNQPQHF. The CDR3 DNA sequence: TGCGCCAGCAGCTTGGAGGGGATGAGCAATCAGCCCCAGCATTTT. Based on the CDR3 plus reference TRBV5-1 and TRBJ1-5, the full variable domain is KAGVTQTPRYLIKTRGQQVTLSCSPISGHRSVSWYQQTPGQGLQFLFEYFSETQRNKGNFPGRFSGRQFSNSRSEMNVSTLELGDSALYLCASSLEGMSNQPQHFGDGTRLSIL.

This clonotype was detected ten times or more. V is TRBV20-1 and J is TRBJ2-1; weak D call: TRBD2 (5 bases). Trimming shortened V by 3 bases and J by 2 bases, and 8 bases separated the two germline ends. The CDR3 is 13 amino acids. From germline, CDR1 is DFQATT and CDR2 SNEGSKA (reference sequence). The CDR3 loop reads CSAREDPYNEQFF. The CDR3 bases are TGCAGTGCTAGGGAGGACCCCTACAATGAGCAGTTCTTC.

This chain connects TRBV12-3 or TRBV12-4 to TRBJ2-5; a weak D match, TRBD2 (5 bases). This CDR3 has 14 residues. V was shortened by 5 bases and J by 0 bases, with 10 bases between the two germline ends. The CDR3 DNA reads as TGTGCCAGCAGTATGCGGGCTAACCAAGAGACCCAGTACTTC. It encodes CASSMRANQETQYF.

This clonotype was picked up a small number of times. The V gene is TRBV5-1, the J gene TRBJ1-3, with a tentative D call TRBD1 (6 bases). Germline CDR1 reads SGHRS; CDR2 reads YFSETQ. Trimming cost V 5 bases and J 0 bases, with 12 bases left between them. CDR3 size: 15 residues. This CDR3 reads CASSSGQISGNTIYF. In DNA form, the CDR3 reads TGCGCCAGCAGTTCAGGACAGATCTCTGGAAACACCATATATTTT.

Comments on this clonotype: At one end, the junction sequence differs from germline, possibly due to a read error. The chain has TRBV12-3 or TRBV12-4 and TRBJ1-1, with D unresolved. The CDR3 length is 13 residues. The CDR3 sequence: CASSLAVGTKAFF. As DNA, the CDR3 is TGTGCCAGCAGTTTAGCGGTGGGCACTAAAGCTTTCTTT.

At least ten counts were recorded for this clonotype. V gene TRBV5-1 combines with J gene TRBJ2-7; D might be TRBD1 (6 bases). V was pared by 0 bases and J by 2 bases, with 12 bases between. CDR3 length: 15 amino acids. The germline gives CDR1 SGHRS, CDR2 YFSETQ. Written as DNA, the CDR3 is TGCGCCAGCAGCTTGGTGTCCGGACAGACCTACGAGCAGTACTTC. Translating it yields CASSLVSGQTYEQYF.

This chain joins TRBV20-1 and TRBJ1-2; TRBD1 matches at 11 bases. The V gene's germline CDR1 is DFQATT and CDR2 SNEGSKA (reference sequence). J was trimmed by 2 bases and V by 4 bases; bases with no gene match: 3. CDR3 size: 14 residues. The DNA for the CDR3 is TGCAGTGCTACGGGGGACAGGGGGAACTATGGCTACACCTTC. Translating it yields CSATGDRGNYGYTF.

This clonotype was seen a few times. The chain has TRBV5-6 and TRBJ2-1; possibly TRBD2 for D (5 bases). Trimming stripped 0 bases from V and 10 bases from J, with 11 bases between. CDR1 is SGHDT, CDR2 YYEEEE, per germline. The CDR3 runs to 13 residues. CDR3 sequence reads: CASSLVASGEQFF. The CDR3 DNA follows: TGTGCCAGCAGCTTGGTGGCTTCGGGGGAGCAGTTCTTC.

This clonotype was seen many times. This rearrangement joins TRBV10-2 to TRBJ2-6; possible D gene TRBD2, 6 bases. This CDR3 spans 14 amino acids. The V gene's germline CDR1 is WSHSY and CDR2 SAAADI. V was cut by 8 bases and J by 1 base, with 9 bases left in between. In DNA form, the CDR3 reads TGCGCCAGCGTGGAGGGGTCTGGGGCCAACGTCCTGACTTTC. Protein: CASVEGSGANVLTF.